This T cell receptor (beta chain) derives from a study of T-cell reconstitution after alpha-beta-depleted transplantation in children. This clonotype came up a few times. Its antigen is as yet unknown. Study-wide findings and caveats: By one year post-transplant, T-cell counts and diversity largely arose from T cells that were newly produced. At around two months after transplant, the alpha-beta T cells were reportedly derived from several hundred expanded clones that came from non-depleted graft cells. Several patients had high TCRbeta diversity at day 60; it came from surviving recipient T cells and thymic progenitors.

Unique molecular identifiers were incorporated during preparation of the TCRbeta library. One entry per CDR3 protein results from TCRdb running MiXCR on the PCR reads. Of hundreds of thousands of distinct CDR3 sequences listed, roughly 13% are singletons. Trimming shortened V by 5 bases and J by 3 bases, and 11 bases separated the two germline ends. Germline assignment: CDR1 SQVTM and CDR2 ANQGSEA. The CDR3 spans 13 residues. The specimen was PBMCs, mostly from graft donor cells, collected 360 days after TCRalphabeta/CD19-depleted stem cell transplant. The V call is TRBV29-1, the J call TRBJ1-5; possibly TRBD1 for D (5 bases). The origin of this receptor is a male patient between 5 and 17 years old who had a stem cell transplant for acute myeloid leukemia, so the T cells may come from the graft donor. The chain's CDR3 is CSVLQGSNQPQHF. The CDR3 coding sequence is TGCAGCGTTCTTCAGGGATCCAATCAGCCCCAGCATTTT.